The rows below give T cell receptor beta chains drawn from one sample of a study of yellow fever vaccine responses in identical twins. Using its own MiXCR run on the RT-PCR reads, TCRdb lists one record per CDR3 protein. There are 1,200 or so distinct CDR3 sequences in the sample; around 86% occur only once, and about a tenth lies in the top ten. The specimen comprised T cells from blood (PBMCs), unsorted or a sorted subset (not recorded which), sampled before or after yellow fever vaccination (not recorded which). Receptors originate from a woman between 18 and 29 years old who received the yellow fever vaccine. CDR3s include the opening cysteine and the closing phenylalanine or tryptophan. Each record gives: CDR3 length, V gene, clone size, J gene, D gene, CDR3 DNA, CDR3 protein. The D gene is left open where the match is weak. Not every row has a clone size; where given, it reads once, few, many or a size class.

15	TRBV2	.	TRBJ2-5	TRBD2	TGTGCCAGCAGTAGACTAGCGGGAGGTCTGGAGACCCAGTACTTC	CASSRLAGGLETQYF
12	TRBV20-1	.	TRBJ2-7	.	TGCAGTGCTAGCAGGGGTTCGTACGAGCAGTACTTC	CSASRGSYEQYF
16	TRBV15	.	TRBJ2-3	.	TGTGCCACCAGCACCCCTGGGGTAGAGTGGGGAAATACGCAGTATTTT	CATSTPGVEWGNTQYF
14	TRBV4-2	once	TRBJ1-1	.	TGTGCCAGCAGCCCCCGTCGGGGGGACACTGAAGCTTTCTTT	CASSPRRGDTEAFF
12	TRBV10-1	.	TRBJ2-1	.	TGCGCCAGCAGTGAGTATTACAATGAGCAGTTCTTC	CASSEYYNEQFF
16	TRBV6-5	.	TRBJ1-1	.	TGTGCCAGCAGTTACCCGGGTTCAGGACTCAACACTGAAGCTTTCTTT	CASSYPGSGLNTEAFF
17	TRBV4-3	.	TRBJ2-7	TRBD2	TGCGCCAGCAGCCAAGAATGGTCCGGACTAGATCCCTACGAGCAGTACTTC	CASSQEWSGLDPYEQYF
20	TRBV7-6	few	TRBJ1-6	TRBD1	TGTGCCAGCAGCTTAGATGTGCGGACAGGGGATAGCTCCTATAATTCACCCCTCCACTTT	CASSLDVRTGDSSYNSPLHF
15	TRBV4-1	once	TRBJ2-5	TRBD2	TGCGCCAGCAGCCAAGTCCTAGCGGGGGTAGAGACCCAGTACTTC	CASSQVLAGVETQYF
13	TRBV5-4	.	TRBJ2-1	TRBD2	TGTGCCAGCAGCTTTACTAGCGGCAATGAGCAGTTCTTC	CASSFTSGNEQFF
13	TRBV20-1	.	TRBJ2-2	.	TGCAGTGCCGCCATAGGGTGGACCGGGGAGCTGTTTTTT	CSAAIGWTGELFF
16	TRBV27	.	TRBJ2-7	.	TGCACCAGCAGTTTAATTGGAGAGACGGACAACTACGAGCAGTACTTC	CTSSLIGETDNYEQYF
16	TRBV2	.	TRBJ1-6	TRBD1	TGTGCCAGCAGTAGCCCGGGACAGGGGTCTAATTCACCCCTCCACTTT	CASSSPGQGSNSPLHF
14	TRBV4-1	.	TRBJ2-1	.	TGCGCCAGCAGCCAAGAAGGAACTTACAATGAGCAGTTCTTC	CASSQEGTYNEQFF
14	TRBV11-1	.	TRBJ2-5	.	TGTGCCAGCAGCTTATCGGTATTCCAAGAGACCCAGTACTTC	CASSLSVFQETQYF
16	TRBV3-1	.	TRBJ2-7	TRBD1	TGTGCCAGCAGCCAAGATTCGGGACAGGGCGCCTACGAGCAGTACTTC	CASSQDSGQGAYEQYF
14	TRBV7-3	.	TRBJ1-2	.	TGTGCCAGCAGCTTAACGGTACAGGGCAACGGCTACACCTTC	CASSLTVQGNGYTF
12	TRBV12-3/TRBV12-4	few	TRBJ1-2	TRBD1	TGTGCCAGCAGGGACAGGGTTGGCGGCTACACCTTC	CASRDRVGGYTF
19	TRBV6-2/TRBV6-3	.	TRBJ2-4	TRBD2	TGTGCCAGCAGTTACTCGAAGGGTGGGACTAGCGGGAGAGAAAACATTCAGTACTTC	CASSYSKGGTSGRENIQYF
12	TRBV6-2/TRBV6-3	.	TRBJ2-7	.	TGTGCCAGCAGTTCCTATTCCCACGAGCAGTACTTC	CASSSYSHEQYF
15	TRBV11-1	.	TRBJ2-7	TRBD1	TGTGCCAGCAGCTCGCGGACAGGGCTGACCTACGAGCAGTACTTC	CASSSRTGLTYEQYF
14	TRBV11-2	.	TRBJ2-2	.	TGTGCCAGCAGCTTAGGTGGGAACACCGGGGAGCTGTTTTTT	CASSLGGNTGELFF
14	TRBV29-1	.	TRBJ1-5	.	TGCAGCGTAGCCCCAGACGGGGTAGAGCAGCCCCAGCATTTT	CSVAPDGVEQPQHF
15	TRBV10-1	.	TRBJ2-2	TRBD1	TGCGCCAGCAGTACAGGGGGCCTGAACACCGGGGAGCTGTTTTTT	CASSTGGLNTGELFF
13	TRBV7-6	.	TRBJ2-7	.	TGTGCCAGCAGCTTAGCGGCGAGCTACGAGCAGTACTTC	CASSLAASYEQYF
16	TRBV11-1	.	TRBJ2-2	TRBD1	TGTGCCAGCAGCTTAAGGACAGGGGTGAACACCGGGGAGCTGTTTTTT	CASSLRTGVNTGELFF
16	TRBV4-2	.	TRBJ2-1	TRBD2	TGTGCCAGCAGCCAAGCATCGGGAGGGTCCTACAATGAGCAGTTCTTC	CASSQASGGSYNEQFF
17	TRBV7-6	.	TRBJ2-1	TRBD2	TGTGCCAGCAGCCACGGACTAGCGGGAGACTCCTACAATGAGCAGTTCTTC	CASSHGLAGDSYNEQFF
14	TRBV4-1	.	TRBJ1-3	.	TGCGCCAGCAGCCAAGAGGCCGGCGGTCACACCATATATTTT	CASSQEAGGHTIYF
14	TRBV11-3	.	TRBJ2-7	.	TGTGCCAGCAGCTTAGACCCAGGTTCCTACGAGCAGTACTTC	CASSLDPGSYEQYF
15	TRBV11-1	.	TRBJ2-7	.	TGTGCCAGCAGCTTAACTAAACTAGCCGTGAGCGAGCAGTACTTC	CASSLTKLAVSEQYF
13	TRBV6-1	few	TRBJ2-7	TRBD1	TGTGCCAGCAGGCCTGGACAGGCTTACGAGCAGTACTTC	CASRPGQAYEQYF
14	TRBV25-1	.	TRBJ1-2	TRBD1	TGTGCCAGCAGTGGCGGGACAGGTGTCGATGGCTACACCTTC	CASSGGTGVDGYTF
14	TRBV4-1	.	TRBJ2-7	.	TGCGCCAGCAGCCAACGGGACGGGGCCTACGAGCAGTACTTC	CASSQRDGAYEQYF
14	TRBV3-1	.	TRBJ1-6	TRBD1	TGTGCCAGCAGCCAAGGGACAGGGAATTCACCCCTCCACTTT	CASSQGTGNSPLHF
16	TRBV4-1	.	TRBJ1-6	.	TGCGCCAGCAGCCAAGATCTCGGACTCTATAATTCACCCCTCCACTTT	CASSQDLGLYNSPLHF
13	TRBV10-3	.	TRBJ1-1	.	TGTGCCATCAGTGAGTCGCGTCCCCAGGAAGCTTTCTTT	CAISESRPQEAFF
12	TRBV13	.	TRBJ2-7	TRBD1	TGTGCCAGCAGCTGGACAGGTTACGAGCAGTACTTC	CASSWTGYEQYF
15	TRBV7-6	few	TRBJ2-1	.	TGTGCCAGCAGCTCGAGGGGACTCTCTGGCGATGAGCAGTTCTTC	CASSSRGLSGDEQFF
13	TRBV6-4	.	TRBJ1-1	TRBD1	TGTGCCAGCAGTAACCAGGGGGCCCCTGAAGCTTTCTTT	CASSNQGAPEAFF
15	TRBV10-3	.	TRBJ1-2	.	TGTGCCATCAGTGAGTCGGAAGGGCTGGGCTATGGCTACACCTTC	CAISESEGLGYGYTF
13	TRBV5-6	.	TRBJ2-2	.	TGTGCCAGCAGCTTGGACGGATACGGGGAGCTGTTTTTT	CASSLDGYGELFF
13	TRBV20-1	.	TRBJ2-7	.	TGCAGTGCTAGGGGGAGCCATTCCTACGAGCAGTACTTC	CSARGSHSYEQYF
14	TRBV24-1	.	TRBJ2-2	TRBD1	TGTGCCACCGGCGGGACAGGGGAGTCCGGGGAGCTGTTTTTT	CATGGTGESGELFF
16	TRBV11-1	.	TRBJ2-7	TRBD1	TGTGCCAGCAGCCCCCGCCGGGACAGGGGAGCCTACGAGCAGTACTTC	CASSPRRDRGAYEQYF
13	TRBV5-1	.	TRBJ1-2	.	TGCGCCAGCAGCTTGGCAGGTTCGGATGGCTACACCTTC	CASSLAGSDGYTF
14	TRBV13	.	TRBJ1-1	.	TGTGCCAGCAGCCCACAGGGTGACAACACTGAAGCTTTCTTT	CASSPQGDNTEAFF
14	TRBV29-1	.	TRBJ1-1	TRBD1	TGCAGCGCATACCGGACAGGGGGCGACACTGAAGCTTTCTTT	CSAYRTGGDTEAFF
18	TRBV23-1	.	TRBJ2-1	TRBD1	TGCGCCAGCAGTCAACCGTCACAGGGGAAGAGCTCCTACAATGAGCAGTTCTTC	CASSQPSQGKSSYNEQFF
16	TRBV7-6	.	TRBJ2-7	.	TGTGCCAGCAGCTTAGGTGGGGGCGCGGTCGGCTACGAGCAGTACTTC	CASSLGGGAVGYEQYF
14	TRBV29-1	.	TRBJ2-1	.	TGCAGCGTTGAAGACGAGATCAGTTACAATGAGCAGTTCTTC	CSVEDEISYNEQFF
16	TRBV11-2	.	TRBJ2-2	.	TGTGCCAGCAGTAAAACTCGGGGTCCGAACACCGGGGAGCTGTTTTTT	CASSKTRGPNTGELFF
13	TRBV4-3	.	TRBJ2-2	.	TGCGCCAGCACCACAGGGTCCGCCGGGGAGCTGTTTTTT	CASTTGSAGELFF